Below are 14 T cell receptor beta chains sequenced from a single sample in a study of regulatory T cells in long-lasting Graves disease. The time point denotes: persistent/refractory GD, antithyroid drugs over 5 years with positive TRAb. PBMCs provided the RNA from which the TCR library was made. HTBI primers from iRepertoire and Arm-PCR of CDR3 regions yielded the TCR beta libraries. TCRdb analysed the multiplex PCR reads with MiXCR anew, one entry per CDR3 protein. The table lists about 660,000 distinct CDR3 sequences, approximately 31% of them singletons. Source: peripheral blood mononuclear cells (PBMCs), taken when the disease was refractory, from a patient treated with antithyroid drugs. The receptors were sampled from a female donor with Graves disease.

The chain recombines TRBV12-3 or TRBV12-4 with TRBJ2-5; 7 nucleotides match TRBD2. The junction had 5 bases not matched to a gene; V was cut back by 3 bases and J by 7 bases. CDR3 size: 13 residues. The CDR3 DNA reads as TGTGCCAGCAGTTTTGTCAGGGAGGGGACCCAGTACTTC. It is translated as CASSFVREGTQYF.

The chain has TRBV20-1 and TRBJ2-3; the D is unclear. V was trimmed by 5 bases and J by 4 bases, leaving 10 bases between them. Germline V gives CDR1 DFQATT, CDR2 SNEGSKA (reference sequence). This CDR3 has 12 amino acids. CDR3 DNA: TGCAGTGCTCCTGCTAACTCAGATACGCAGTATTTT. Translated, it gives CSAPANSDTQYF.

The V and J genes are TRBV6-2 or TRBV6-3 and TRBJ2-7; 8 bases are shared with TRBD2. Trimming took 8 bases from V and 6 from J; bases not matched to a gene: 15. The CDR3 is 15 residues long. Germline lookup yields CDR1 MNHEY and CDR2 SVGEGT. Here the CDR3 DNA reads TGTGCCAGCGTGAAAAAAGCGGGAGCCCTTGGCGAGCAGTACTTC. Its translation: CASVKKAGALGEQYF.

This clonotype showed up just a few times. The V gene is TRBV12-3 or TRBV12-4, the J gene TRBJ1-2, with 7 nucleotides matching TRBD1. This CDR3 is built from 14 residues. With V trimmed by 6 bases and J by 6 bases, 10 bases remained unmatched. CDR3 sequence reads: CASRHRDRRDGYTF. Written as DNA, the CDR3 is TGTGCCAGCAGGCACCGGGACAGACGGGATGGCTACACCTTC.

The rearrangement joins TRBV27 to TRBJ2-7, with 10 bases that match TRBD2. V trimming: 2 bases; J trimming: 5 bases; junction bases outside the gene matches: 3. Germline CDR1 MNHEY, CDR2 SMNVEV (reference sequence). The CDR3 consists of 14 residues. The CDR3 protein is CASSLRGTSDEQYF. As DNA, the CDR3 is TGTGCCAGCAGTTTAAGAGGGACTAGCGACGAGCAGTACTTC.

The chain has TRBV9 and TRBJ2-5, with D possibly matching TRBD1 (6 bases). Trimming left V 4 bases short and J 1 base short, with 20 bases between. This CDR3 is built from 17 residues. Per the germline V gene, CDR1 is SGDLS and CDR2 is YYNGEE. This chain's CDR3 is CASSTNVQGIGQETQYF. The DNA for the CDR3 is TGTGCCAGCAGCACAAACGTACAGGGAATTGGCCAAGAGACCCAGTACTTC.

The chain is built from TRBV12-3 or TRBV12-4 and TRBJ1-4; D is uncertain. V lost 5 bases and J 5 bases, leaving 18 bases between the germline ends. The CDR3 covers 16 residues. CDR3 region: CASSNLRTPGNEKLFF. CDR3 coding DNA: TGTGCCAGCAGTAACCTTAGGACCCCTGGGAATGAAAAACTGTTTTTT.

The chain carries TRBV9 and TRBJ1-3; D call uncertain. The germline CDR1 and CDR2 sequences are SGDLS and YYNGEE. Trimming stripped 0 bases from V and 0 bases from J, with 7 bases between. The CDR3 is 15 amino acids. The CDR3 DNA reads as TGTGCCAGCAGCGTAGCCGGAAACTCTGGAAACACCATATATTTT. Translating gives CASSVAGNSGNTIYF.

This clonotype was observed a handful of times. The chain carries TRBV9 and TRBJ2-2, with D uncertain. V lost 3 bases and J 4 bases, leaving 10 bases between the germline ends. The CDR3 runs 14 residues. CDR1 SGDLS and CDR2 YYNGEE come from the germline V gene. The CDR3 region is CASSESGPTGELFF. The CDR3 DNA reads TGTGCCAGCAGCGAGAGTGGCCCCACCGGGGAGCTGTTTTTT.

The chain recombines TRBV19 with TRBJ1-2; TRBD1 matches at 12 bases. This CDR3 contains 16 residues. The V gene's germline CDR1 is LNHDA and CDR2 SQIVND (reference sequence). With 7 bases clipped from V and 10 bases from J, the junction kept 16 bases outside the gene matches. CDR3: CASTTLIGTGGKDYTF. Here the CDR3 DNA reads TGTGCCAGTACTACCCTTATTGGGACAGGGGGCAAGGACTACACCTTC.

This rearrangement joins TRBV10-3 to TRBJ1-5; the D is unclear. Germline values: CDR1 ENHRY, CDR2 SYGVKD. CDR3 length: 14 residues. Trimming left V 8 bases short and J 0 bases short, with 11 bases between. CDR3 sequence reads: CAIWTPDSNQPQHF. CDR3 in DNA: TGTGCCATCTGGACGCCGGATAGCAATCAGCCCCAGCATTTT.

The CDR3 DNA reads as TGCAGCGTTGAAGAGTTGGTCCAACTTGAAGCTTTCTTT. Translated, it gives CSVEELVQLEAFF. V gene TRBV29-1 combines with J gene TRBJ1-1; D remains ambiguous. In germline, CDR1 is SQVTM, CDR2 ANQGSEA. The CDR3 spans 13 residues. Trimming cost V 0 bases and J 7 bases, with 12 bases left between them.

There are a few counts of this clonotype. V is TRBV28 and J is TRBJ1-5; TRBD1 agrees at 7 bases. The CDR3 spans 13 residues. Trimming cost V 7 bases and J 4 bases; bases outside gene matches: 4. From germline, CDR1 is MDHEN and CDR2 SYDVKM. CDR3 amino acids: CASNQGGNQPQHF. The CDR3 DNA follows: TGTGCCAGCAATCAGGGGGGTAATCAGCCCCAGCATTTT.

The chain combines TRBV19 with TRBJ1-1; 9 bases match TRBD1. Trimming cost V 5 bases and J 4 bases; bases outside gene matches: 8. In germline, CDR1 is LNHDA, CDR2 SQIVND (reference sequence). The CDR3 sequence is 15 residues long. In DNA form, the CDR3 reads TGTGCCAGTAGTTCACCCGACAGGGGGACCACTGAAGCTTTCTTT. It codes for CASSSPDRGTTEAFF.